The rows below give T cell receptor beta chains drawn from one sample of a study of response to subunit inactivated influenza vaccine. TCRdb redid the calling of the RT-PCR reads with MiXCR, one entry per CDR3 protein. The data contain 700,000 to 900,000 distinct CDR3 sequences, about 20% of them singletons. The specimen was PBMCs from blood, collected more than 4 days after vaccination. The origin of the receptors is a man in his fifties who received an inactivated influenza vaccine. Both conserved end residues are part of each CDR3. D genes are given only for firm matches. Only some rows state a clone size, as once, few, many or a class for expanded clones.

V gene,J gene,D gene,clone size,CDR3 DNA,CDR3 protein
TRBV28,TRBJ2-7,NA,few,TGTGCCAGCAGTCCGCAACAGGGTTACGAGCAGTACTTC,CASSPQQGYEQYF
TRBV10-3,TRBJ2-7,NA,NA,TGTGCCATCAGTGACACCAGGAAAGGCTACGAGCAGTACTTC,CAISDTRKGYEQYF
TRBV20-1,TRBJ1-5,NA,many,TGCAGTGCTAGGAGACCGTATAGCAATCAGCCCCAGCATTTT,CSARRPYSNQPQHF
TRBV7-9,TRBJ2-7,TRBD1,few,TGTGCCAGCAGCTTAATCGACAGGGCGACCCCCTACGAGCAGTACTTC,CASSLIDRATPYEQYF
TRBV20-1,TRBJ2-5,TRBD2,NA,TGCAGTGCTTTGACTAGCGGGACGGGAAAGACCCAGTACTTC,CSALTSGTGKTQYF
TRBV10-3,TRBJ1-1,TRBD1,few,TGTGCCATCAGTTTCGACAGGGTGGGCACTGAAGCTTTCTTT,CAISFDRVGTEAFF
TRBV12-3/TRBV12-4,TRBJ2-1,NA,few,TGTGCCAGCAGTCTCTCGCTAGCGAGGGATGAGCAGTTCTTC,CASSLSLARDEQFF
TRBV6-2/TRBV6-3,TRBJ1-5,NA,NA,TGTGCCAGCAGTTGGGGTACTGGGAGGGGCAATCAGCCCCAGCATTTT,CASSWGTGRGNQPQHF
TRBV4-1,TRBJ2-3,TRBD2,NA,TGCGCCAGCAGCCGATTACCCTCTAGCGGGAGGGGATCTAGCACAGATACGCAGTATTTT,CASSRLPSSGRGSSTDTQYF
TRBV9,TRBJ2-7,NA,NA,TGTGCCAGCAGCGTAGCTTCGGGGGAATACGAGCAGTACTTC,CASSVASGEYEQYF
TRBV12-3/TRBV12-4,TRBJ2-1,NA,NA,TGTGCCAGCAGTTTTCGCAGGGTCCCGTACAATGAGCAGTTCTTC,CASSFRRVPYNEQFF
TRBV4-2,TRBJ2-3,TRBD2,few,TGTGCCAGCAGCCAAGTGCCGGGGGGGGGCGAGAGCACAGATACGCAGTATTTT,CASSQVPGGGESTDTQYF
TRBV5-1,TRBJ2-7,NA,NA,TGCGCCAGCAGCTTGAACCGGGACGGAAGCTCCTACGAGCAGTACTTC,CASSLNRDGSSYEQYF
TRBV9,TRBJ2-7,NA,NA,TGTGCCAGCAGCCTGAGCGGAGAGAGGCGAAACGAGCAGTACTTC,CASSLSGERRNEQYF
TRBV6-2/TRBV6-3,TRBJ2-1,TRBD2,few,TGTGCCAGCAGTTACGACCAGCCGCGCCTGGGGGGGTGGCCGTTCTTC,CASSYDQPRLGGWPFF
TRBV20-1,TRBJ2-1,NA,NA,TGCAGTGCCCTAGAGGATGAGCAGTTCTTC,CSALEDEQFF
TRBV4-1,TRBJ2-5,NA,few,TGCGCCAGCAGCTATCGACCCACAGACCAAGAGACCCAGTACTTC,CASSYRPTDQETQYF
TRBV4-3,TRBJ2-1,TRBD2,few,TGCGCCAGCAGCCAAGATGGGGGGGGGCAGTTCTTC,CASSQDGGGQFF
TRBV28,TRBJ1-1,NA,NA,TGTGCCAGCAGCCGCAGTGGACAGAAGGTTGAAGCTTTCTTT,CASSRSGQKVEAFF
TRBV18,TRBJ2-2,NA,NA,TGTGCCAGCTCACCATTGGACCCAACGACAGGGGAGCTGTTTTTT,CASSPLDPTTGELFF
TRBV12-3/TRBV12-4,TRBJ2-7,NA,few,TGTGCCAGCAGTCACGGACTCGCCGAGCAGTACTTC,CASSHGLAEQYF
TRBV6-2/TRBV6-3,TRBJ2-5,NA,NA,TGTGCCAGCAGTTCAATAATCCAGGAGGACCAAGAGACCCAGTACTTC,CASSSIIQEDQETQYF
TRBV19,TRBJ2-1,NA,once,TGTGCCAGTAGTATTTTGGACAGCTACAATGAGCAGTTCTTC,CASSILDSYNEQFF
TRBV7-7,TRBJ2-7,NA,NA,TGTGCTAGCAGCTTTGGGACCGACACCGAGCAGTACTTC,CASSFGTDTEQYF
TRBV29-1,TRBJ1-5,NA,NA,TGCAGCGTTGGGTCGGGAAATCAGCCCCAGCATTTT,CSVGSGNQPQHF
TRBV6-1,TRBJ2-3,NA,NA,TGTGCCAGCAGTGACCCCCCGCCAGGGGTCAGGGGCACAGATACGCAGTATTTT,CASSDPPPGVRGTDTQYF